Each of the 4 T cell receptor beta chains below was sequenced from the same sample in a study of Graves' ophthalmopathy and Graves' hyperthyroidism. Amplified material comprised TCR beta CDR3 regions derived from RNA transcripts. HTBI-primed RT-PCR formed the first round, and a multiplex PCR formed the second. TCRdb passed the multiplex PCR reads through MiXCR, listing each CDR3 protein once. This table has a few hundred thousand distinct CDR3 sequences, 39% appearing once. Source material: peripheral blood or thyroid tissue (not recorded which). These receptors were taken from an adult man with Graves' hyperthyroidism.

This clonotype has at least ten counts. V and J are TRBV7-9 and TRBJ1-2; D may be TRBD1 (5 bases). CDR1 SEHNR and CDR2 FQNEAQ come from the germline V gene (reference sequence). V lost 5 bases and J lost 6, with 10 bases in between. The CDR3 extends over 12 amino acids. CDR3 protein: CASSRSTDGYTF. As DNA, the CDR3 is TGTGCCAGCAGCCGTTCGACAGATGGCTACACCTTC.

This clonotype was counted at least ten times. The V and J genes are TRBV7-9 and TRBJ1-2; D is ambiguous. Between the trimmed V and J ends, which lost 2 bases and 8 bases, there was a span of 15 bases. The CDR3 has 14 residues. Germline loops: CDR1 SEHNR, CDR2 FQNEAQ (reference sequence). In nucleotides, the CDR3 is TGTGCCAGCAGCTTACTAGGCACCGCCCGGGGCTACACCTTC. This sequence encodes CASSLLGTARGYTF.

A few counts support this clonotype. V usage is TRBV6-5 and J usage is TRBJ2-6; the match to TRBD1 covers 8 bases. The CDR3 loop spans 19 amino acids. Trimming took 7 bases from V and 0 from J; bases not matched to a gene: 14. In germline, CDR1 is MNHEY, CDR2 SVGAGI. CDR3 sequence: CASTDRGRSSFSGANVLTF. As DNA, the CDR3 is TGTGCCAGCACCGACAGGGGCCGATCTTCCTTCTCTGGGGCCAACGTCCTGACTTTC.

CDR3: CSVDPSQGYGYGYTF. CDR3 sequence (DNA): TGCAGCGTTGATCCCTCGCAGGGGTACGGCTATGGCTACACCTTC. The chain joins TRBV29-1 to TRBJ1-2; possible D gene TRBD1, 6 bases. The CDR3 covers 15 residues. Germline assignment: CDR1 SQVTM and CDR2 ANQGSEA. Trimming shortened V by 3 bases and J by 4 bases, and 18 bases separated the two germline ends.